This TCR beta chain was captured in a study of beta chain features in type 1 diabetes. General study points: All four CD4+ subsets of Type 1 diabetes patients contained TCRB CDR3s that were moderately but significantly shorter. Since sequencing was performed on cDNA, cells with high TCR expression could be over-represented.

There are a few counts of this clone. The antigen remains unidentified. cDNA synthesis used the whole RNA isolate, giving expressed TCRB sequences. Here immunoSEQ multiplex PCR was the method, and the copy in TCRdb shows in-frame clones only, minus some. The sample lists fewer than 900,000 clones, 15% to 20% occurring once. The receptor was isolated from a woman younger than 35 in good health. The specimen sequenced was naive CD4+ T cells from blood.

CDR3 sequence reads: CASSPAGYSYNEQFF. CDR3 nucleotides: TGTGCCAGCAGTCCCGCAGGTTACTCCTACAATGAGCAGTTCTTC. The J gene is TRBJ2-1, the V gene TRBV6-5, with D hard to call. V was trimmed by 5 bases and J by 0 bases, leaving 11 bases between them. Germline lookup yields CDR1 MNHEY and CDR2 SVGAGI. The CDR3 totals 15 residues.